This T cell receptor beta chain originates from a study of blood T cell repertoires in COVID-19. CDR3 size: 11 residues. Germline V lookup: CDR1 LNHDA, CDR2 SQIVND (reference sequence). V was shortened by 6 bases and J by 4 bases, with 6 bases between the two germline ends. In this sample, this clone turned up a few times. Participants' own reports of clinical history determined their cohort assignment. Someone with COVID-19 had been met by exposed participants within 2 weeks before study entry. In the original analysis: By means of reference gene primer amplification, nucleated cell counts were estimated. TCRdb's table, derived via immunoSEQ multiplex PCR, lists solely in-frame clones and lacks some. That table gives V, J and clone size, and the DNA gave D and trimming. The table lists a few hundred thousand clones, 75% to 90% of them singletons.

The chain carries TRBV19 and TRBJ1-2; D possibly corresponds to TRBD1 (5 bases). The source is a woman between 25 and 40 years old who had been exposed to COVID-19. Material for sequencing was PBMCs or T cells enriched from blood (not recorded which). CDR3 residues: CASSQGYGYTF. Written as DNA, the CDR3 is TGTGCCAGTAGCCAGGGCTATGGCTACACCTTC. Supplemented by reference TRBV19 and TRBJ1-2, the full variable domain reads DGGITQSPKYLFRKEGQNVTLSCEQNLNHDAMYWYRQDPGQGLRLIYYSQIVNDFQKGDIAEGYSVSREKKESFPLTVTSAQKNPTAFYLCASSQGYGYTFGSGTRLTVV.